This is a list of T cell receptor beta chains from one sample in a study of cytomegalovirus exposure and HLA in healthy donors. Assay: immunoSEQ multiplex PCR; the TCRdb copy retains only in-frame clones and omits some. The table records roughly 140,000 clones, about four fifths of them present only once. Sequenced material: PBMCs. The receptors were sampled from a man aged 25-45 years in good health and CMV-seropositive. Both conserved end residues are part of each CDR3. D genes are given only for firm matches. A clone size is listed for some rows: how often the clone was seen (once, few, many), or a class if it is expanded.

cdr3_length j_call clone_size v_call d_call cdr3_nt cdr3_aa
15 TRBJ1-2 NA TRBV7-9 TRBD1 TGTGCCAGCAGCCGCGGGACAGGGGGAAACTATGGCTACACCTTC CASSRGTGGNYGYTF
19 TRBJ2-2 NA TRBV21-1 NA TGTGCCAGCAGCCCCTCTTCCCCCCCACTAGCGGGGTTCACCGGGGAGCTGTTTTTT CASSPSSPPLAGFTGELFF
17 TRBJ2-6 few TRBV5-1 TRBD1 TGCGCCAGCAGCTGGCAGGGGGCGTACTCTGGGGCCAACGTCCTGACTTTC CASSWQGAYSGANVLTF
16 TRBJ1-4 few TRBV5-4 NA TGTGCCAGCAGCTCCGCAATACACCCAACTAATGAAAAACTGTTTTTT CASSSAIHPTNEKLFF
15 TRBJ1-4 once TRBV28 NA TGTGCCAGCAGAGGATTTCGAGGGAATAATGAAAAACTGTTTTTT CASRGFRGNNEKLFF
14 TRBJ1-1 NA TRBV7-2 NA TGTGCCAGCACCCTTTCGAGGGCCGGTACTGAAGCTTTCTTT CASTLSRAGTEAFF
16 TRBJ2-7 NA TRBV5-5 TRBD1 TGTGCCAGCAGCTTGGGGAGGACAGGGCACTCCTACGAGCAGTACTTC CASSLGRTGHSYEQYF
15 TRBJ2-2 NA TRBV11-1 NA TGTGCCAGCAGCTTAGGGGCAGGTCGATCCGGGGAGCTGTTTTTT CASSLGAGRSGELFF
12 TRBJ1-6 NA TRBV6-5 NA TGTGCCAGCAGGGAGCAGGGGTCACCCCTCCACTTT CASREQGSPLHF
15 TRBJ1-5 NA TRBV18 TRBD1 TGTGCCAGCTCACCCCGGGACAGGGGAAATCAGCCCCAGCATTTT CASSPRDRGNQPQHF
17 TRBJ2-3 NA TRBV11-2 TRBD1 TGTGCCAGCAGCTTATTGCTCCGTGGACAGGGGGTGGATACGCAGTATTTT CASSLLLRGQGVDTQYF
14 TRBJ1-6 NA TRBV15 NA TGTGCCACCAGCCCGCTAGGGGGATATTCACCCCTCCACTTT CATSPLGGYSPLHF
15 TRBJ1-1 NA TRBV6-5 TRBD1 TGTGCCAGCAGAGACAGGGGGGGACTGGGGACTGAAGCTTTCTTT CASRDRGGLGTEAFF
14 TRBJ2-1 NA TRBV30 TRBD2 TGTGCCTGGAGTGGACTAGCGGACTACAATGAGCAGTTCTTC CAWSGLADYNEQFF
16 TRBJ1-4 NA TRBV7-9 TRBD1 TGTGCCAGCAGCTCCTCTGGACAGGGGGGGATTGAAAAACTGTTTTTT CASSSSGQGGIEKLFF
13 TRBJ2-7 NA TRBV6-1 NA TGTGCCAGCAGTGAACAGGCCCACTACGAGCAGTACTTC CASSEQAHYEQYF
17 TRBJ2-5 NA TRBV28 TRBD2 TGTGCCAGCAGTTCTGGACTAGCGGGGGCACTCCAAGAGACCCAGTACTTC CASSSGLAGALQETQYF
16 TRBJ1-1 NA TRBV10-3 TRBD1 TGTGCCATCAGGGGGGGGGACAGGAGGTGGCCCACTGAAGCTTTCTTT CAIRGGDRRWPTEAFF
15 TRBJ2-7 once TRBV27 TRBD1 TGTGCCAGCAGTCAGGGACAGGGGGGGTTGTACGAGCAGTACTTC CASSQGQGGLYEQYF
14 TRBJ2-5 NA TRBV13 TRBD1 TGTGCCAGCAGCTTTCGGACAGGGGAAAAGGCCCAGTACTTC CASSFRTGEKAQYF
11 TRBJ2-7 NA TRBV7-9 NA TGTGCCAGCGCTGCGGCTTACGAGCAGTACTTC CASAAAYEQYF
13 TRBJ2-1 once TRBV6-5 TRBD2 TGTGCCAGCAGTTTAGCGGGAGTACGTGAGCAGTTCTTC CASSLAGVREQFF
15 TRBJ1-1 few TRBV28 NA TGTGCCAGCAGTTTTAGTTCAGGGCCGAACACTGAAGCTTTCTTT CASSFSSGPNTEAFF
16 TRBJ2-5 NA TRBV19 TRBD2 TGTGCCAGTAGTATAGTCAGCGGGAGGGGGACCGAGACCCAGTACTTC CASSIVSGRGTETQYF
11 TRBJ2-7 few TRBV19 NA TGTGCCAGCCTCTCGGGTGCCGAGCAGTACTTC CASLSGAEQYF
16 TRBJ1-1 NA TRBV2 TRBD1 TGTGCCAGCAGTAAACAGGGGGTACAAATGAACACTGAAGCTTTCTTT CASSKQGVQMNTEAFF
12 TRBJ2-3 NA TRBV30 TRBD2 TGTGCCTGGTCAGCGGGGACAGATACGCAGTATTTT CAWSAGTDTQYF
14 TRBJ1-4 NA TRBV4-1 NA TGCGCCAGCAGCCAGCACGCCGCGGCGGAAAAACTGTTTTTT CASSQHAAAEKLFF
15 TRBJ2-1 once TRBV2 NA TGTGCCAGCGGTGGACAGTCGAGCTCCTACAATGAGCAGTTCTTC CASGGQSSSYNEQFF
14 TRBJ1-6 NA TRBV18 TRBD1 TGTGCCAGCTCACGGGACAGGGTAGAATCACCCCTCCACTTT CASSRDRVESPLHF
15 TRBJ2-3 NA TRBV7-2 TRBD2 TGTGCCAGCAGCCTAGCGGGGACTAGCACAGATACGCAGTATTTT CASSLAGTSTDTQYF
12 TRBJ1-1 NA TRBV28 NA TGTGCCAGCAGTTTTTTGTTACGGGAAGCTTTCTTT CASSFLLREAFF
11 TRBJ2-1 NA TRBV11-2 TRBD2 TGTGCCAGCAGGGATACTAGCGTTCAGTTCTTC CASRDTSVQFF
14 TRBJ2-7 few TRBV7-2 NA TGTGCCAGCAGTCACGGGACTGCCACCTACGAGCAGTACTTC CASSHGTATYEQYF
17 TRBJ2-6 few TRBV18 TRBD1 TGTGCCAGCTCACCGAGCGGACAGGGGTCTGGGGCCAACGTCCTGACTTTC CASSPSGQGSGANVLTF
13 TRBJ1-5 NA TRBV28 NA TGTGCCAGCAGTGGTCAGGGTCATCAGCCCCAGCATTTT CASSGQGHQPQHF
19 TRBJ1-1 NA TRBV27 TRBD1 TGTGCCAGCAGTTTATCGATCCTGGGACAGGGGGCTTCTGACACTGAAGCTTTCTTT CASSLSILGQGASDTEAFF
13 TRBJ1-5 NA TRBV19 NA TGTGCCACCTACCAGGGGATCGGACAGCCCCAGCATTTT CATYQGIGQPQHF
13 TRBJ2-1 NA TRBV6-6 NA TGTGCCAGCAGTTACCAGCGGACAGATGAGCAGTTCTTC CASSYQRTDEQFF
12 TRBJ2-7 NA TRBV10-3 NA TGTGCCATCAGACGGGAGACCGGCGAGCAGTACTTC CAIRRETGEQYF
15 TRBJ1-3 NA TRBV28 NA TGTGCCAGCAGGCGTCCCCGGTATCCTGGAAACACCATATATTTT CASRRPRYPGNTIYF
15 TRBJ2-3 once TRBV2 TRBD2 TGTGCCAGCAGTGAAACTAGCGGGAACCCAGATACGCAGTATTTT CASSETSGNPDTQYF
13 TRBJ2-7 few TRBV30 NA TGTGCCTGCAATCTCGGGACAAAGTACGAGCAGTACTTC CACNLGTKYEQYF
15 TRBJ2-5 NA TRBV28 NA TGTGCCAGCAGTCAAATTTTCAGGGCTAAGACGACCCAGTACTTC CASSQIFRAKTTQYF
15 TRBJ1-1 NA TRBV4-2 NA TGTGCCAGCAGCCAAGATCCAGGGTTGAACACTGAAGCTTTCTTT CASSQDPGLNTEAFF
11 TRBJ1-4 NA TRBV19 NA TGTGCCACCGGGATTGGGGAAAAACTGTTTTTT CATGIGEKLFF
15 TRBJ2-3 NA TRBV14 TRBD1 TGTGCCAGCAGCCATTCCGACAGGGGAATGGATACGCAGTATTTT CASSHSDRGMDTQYF
18 TRBJ2-3 NA TRBV4-1 NA TGCGCCAGCAGCCTAAAGGGCCCTTCCACCGGGGGCACAGATACGCAGTATTTT CASSLKGPSTGGTDTQYF
14 TRBJ2-3 once TRBV9 TRBD2 TGTGCCAGCAGCTTGGGACTAGCAACAGATACGCAGTATTTT CASSLGLATDTQYF
14 TRBJ2-3 NA TRBV12-2 NA TGTGCAAGTCGCTTTACCGGGACAGGGGCCCTTGGGTATTTT CASRFTGTGALGYF